Listed below are T cell receptor beta chains from one sample, sequenced in a study of cytomegalovirus exposure and HLA in healthy donors. Libraries were prepared by immunoSEQ multiplex PCR; TCRdb keeps only in-frame clonotypes and omits some of them. The sample holds roughly 100,000 clones; approximately 16% are singletons and the top ten take 0.83%. Sample: PBMCs. The source of these receptors is a female donor in good health and CMV-seronegative. CDR3s include the opening cysteine and the closing phenylalanine or tryptophan. D genes are given only for firm matches. For some rows the clone size is stated as once, few or many, or as a class when expanded; others skip it.

d_call	v_call	cdr3_length	j_call	clone_size	cdr3_nt	cdr3_aa
TRBD2	TRBV7-8	15	TRBJ2-3	NA	TGTGCCAGCAGCTTAGCTAGCGGGAGGCCGGGTACGCAGTATTTT	CASSLASGRPGTQYF
TRBD1	TRBV5-6	15	TRBJ2-1	NA	TGTGCCAGCAGCTTGGGGACAGGGGACTACAATGAGCAGTTCTTC	CASSLGTGDYNEQFF
TRBD2	TRBV4-2	16	TRBJ2-5	few	TGTGACAGCAGCCAGGCTAGCGGGAGATTAGGAGAGACCCAGTACTTC	CDSSQASGRLGETQYF
TRBD1	TRBV5-1	15	TRBJ2-3	NA	TGCGCCAGCAGCTTTTTACAGGGGGGTGCAGATACGCAGTATTTT	CASSFLQGGADTQYF
NA	TRBV4-1	14	TRBJ2-3	few	TGCGCCAGCAGCCTAGCGGCGAGCACAGATACGCAGTATTTT	CASSLAASTDTQYF
NA	TRBV29-1	13	TRBJ2-3	NA	TGCAGCGTTTTCGGGAGCTTCACAGATACGCAGTATTTT	CSVFGSFTDTQYF
NA	TRBV9	13	TRBJ1-1	NA	TGTGCCAGCAGCGTAGCAGGGTTCACTGAAGCTTTCTTT	CASSVAGFTEAFF
TRBD1	TRBV9	15	TRBJ1-2	few	TGTGCCAGCAGCGTCAGACAGGGCAGTAGCTATGGCTACACCTTC	CASSVRQGSSYGYTF
TRBD1	TRBV5-4	15	TRBJ1-2	NA	TGTGTCAGCAGCTTAAGGGACAGGGGGCTTGTGGGCTACACCTTC	CVSSLRDRGLVGYTF
TRBD2	TRBV7-9	15	TRBJ2-7	NA	TGTGCCAGCAGCGATACTGCGGGAGGTTATTACGAGCAGTACTTC	CASSDTAGGYYEQYF
NA	TRBV7-9	14	TRBJ2-5	NA	TGTGCCAGCAGCTTAGACCTCGGCGGGGAGACCCAGTACTTC	CASSLDLGGETQYF
TRBD1	TRBV5-1	17	TRBJ2-1	few	TGCGCCAGCAGCCGGAAGACCGGGACAGGTATGGGCAATGAGCAGTTCTTC	CASSRKTGTGMGNEQFF
NA	TRBV7-9	15	TRBJ2-7	few	TGTGCCAGCAGCTTAGATAGTTTATTTCCCTACGAGCAGTACTTC	CASSLDSLFPYEQYF
NA	TRBV2	16	TRBJ2-1	NA	TGTGCCAGCAATCTGGCCAGGGTTCCCCCTAACAATGAGCAGTTCTTC	CASNLARVPPNNEQFF
TRBD2	TRBV6-5	14	TRBJ2-1	NA	TGTGCCAGCAGTTACGGAGCTAGCGGGAGTCTGCAGTTCTTC	CASSYGASGSLQFF
TRBD1	TRBV28	15	TRBJ1-1	few	TGTGCCAGCACCGCCCCGACAGGGACGAACACTGAAGCTTTCTTT	CASTAPTGTNTEAFF
NA	TRBV5-5	13	TRBJ2-7	few	TGTGCCAGCAGCCCCCCTGGAGCCTACGAGCAGTACTTC	CASSPPGAYEQYF
NA	TRBV14	15	TRBJ1-6	few	TGTGCCAGCAGCCAAAGTCGTCCTAACCATTCACCCCTCCACTTT	CASSQSRPNHSPLHF
NA	TRBV7-2	17	TRBJ2-2	NA	TGTGCCAGCAGCTTAGAGGCGGCAGCGACGAACACCGGGGAGCTGTTTTTT	CASSLEAAATNTGELFF
NA	TRBV2	13	TRBJ2-5	few	TGTGCCAGCAGCGAATACTTCCAAGAGACCCAGTACTTC	CASSEYFQETQYF
TRBD1	TRBV10-3	16	TRBJ1-1	few	TGTGCCATCAGTGACGCGCTGGGACAGTCAACAGGTGAAGCTTTCTTT	CAISDALGQSTGEAFF
TRBD2	TRBV7-3	16	TRBJ2-3	NA	TGTGCCAGCAGCTTGACTAGCGGGCTGAGCACAGATACGCAGTATTTT	CASSLTSGLSTDTQYF
NA	TRBV7-2	17	TRBJ2-2	NA	TGTGCCAGCAGCTTAACTTCAAAGGGGTTGAACACCGGGGAGCTGTTTTTT	CASSLTSKGLNTGELFF
TRBD2	TRBV2	15	TRBJ2-5	NA	TGTGCCAGCAGTGGCAAGCGGGGGGGCCACGAGACCCAGTACTTC	CASSGKRGGHETQYF
TRBD1	TRBV6-5	15	TRBJ1-4	NA	TGTGCCAGCAGTTATGGTGGGACAGGGGGAGAAAAACTGTTTTTT	CASSYGGTGGEKLFF
NA	TRBV2	14	TRBJ1-5	few	TGTGCCAGCACTTTCTCGGGGAGCAATCAGCCCCAGCATTTT	CASTFSGSNQPQHF
NA	TRBV7-2	14	TRBJ2-7	NA	TGTGCCAGCAGCTTAGTGGGGGGGCTTGACGAGCAGTACTTC	CASSLVGGLDEQYF